The clone carrying this T cell receptor (beta chain) was detected only a few times. Its matching antigen is unknown. The entry originates in a study of cytomegalovirus exposure and HLA in healthy donors. PCR employed 60 Vbeta and 13 Jbeta primers. TCRdb keeps only in-frame clones here, not all; method: immunoSEQ multiplex PCR. The table has around 220,000 clones, about three quarters seen once. Findings and caveats of the study: Versus the approximately 700-donor mean, an Asian-associated ancestry cluster reportedly showed fewer N-insertions in a later analysis. Among CMV-associated TCR beta chains, most appeared HLA-restricted in a later analysis. Reported findings show TCR beta sequences accurately forecast HLA-A and HLA-B alleles in most subjects.

Sequenced material: PBMCs. The TCR comes from a man between 18 and 29 years old in good health and CMV-seronegative.

Here the CDR3 DNA reads TGTGCCAGCAGCTTAAGGTCTCGAGGGGGCGAAATAGATCAGCCCCAGCATTTT. Protein sequence: CASSLRSRGGEIDQPQHF. The V gene is TRBV7-9, the J gene TRBJ1-5, with TRBD1 identical over 7 bases. The germline CDR1 and CDR2 sequences are SEHNR and FQNEAQ (reference sequence). This CDR3 has 18 amino acids. The V and J ends lost 2 bases and 5 bases, in that order; junction bases with no gene match: 15. The full variable domain, completed using reference TRBV7-9 and TRBJ1-5, is DTGVSQNPRHKITKRGQNVTFRCDPISEHNRLYWYRQTLGQGPEFLTYFQNEAQLEKSRLLSDRFSAERPKGSFSTLEIQRTEQGDSAMYLCASSLRSRGGEIDQPQHFGDGTRLSIL.